This T cell receptor beta chain was captured in a study of human T cells and chemical hapten exposure. About the research overall: Slight differences in pooled library volume were the main source of varying TCR yields across samples.

This clonotype was observed a handful of times. TCRdb passed the RACE reads through MiXCR, listing each CDR3 protein once. The table shows tens of thousands of distinct CDR3 sequences, with 9.8% occurring only once. This CDR3 comprises 15 residues. Germline V lookup: CDR1 MDHEN, CDR2 SYDVKM. V was pared by 7 bases and J by 0 bases, with 13 bases between. The time point denotes: patch test 1, 2 weeks after DPC sensitization. The treatment is: therapeutic diphenylcyclopropenone sensitization with weekly scalp DPC. The chain couples TRBV28 to TRBJ1-5; unclear D gene. The specimen comprised whole blood, sampled in connection with sensitization to the hapten diphenylcyclopropenone (DPC). The receptor's source is a woman between 40 and 55 years old with alopecia areata. Some clones in this sample may be carry-over from other donors' samples. The CDR3 here is CASITPGNSNQPQHF. DNA of the CDR3: TGTGCCAGCATTACGCCGGGGAATAGCAATCAGCCCCAGCATTTT.